One sample yielded the 29 T cell receptor beta chains listed below, sequenced in a study of cytomegalovirus exposure and HLA in healthy donors. PCR used 60 Vbeta primers and 13 Jbeta primers. Profiled with immunoSEQ multiplex PCR; TCRdb holds only in-frame clones, not every one. The listing contains under 200,000 clones. Sequenced material: PBMCs. The receptor set was obtained from a man aged 25-40 years in good health and CMV-seronegative.

The chain joins TRBV7-4 to TRBJ1-2; D is ambiguous. The CDR3 is 22 amino acids. V was trimmed by 5 bases and J by 11 bases, leaving 45 bases between them. The germline V gene has CDR1 SGHVT and CDR2 SQSDAQ. The CDR3 region is CASSAIGGQPTGPPASKGPYTF. In DNA, the CDR3 is TGTGCCAGCAGCGCGATAGGAGGGCAACCCACCGGACCTCCTGCCTCGAAAGGTCCATACACCTTC.

The chain is built from TRBV11-2 and TRBJ1-2; the match to TRBD1 covers 8 bases. The CDR3 loop spans 13 amino acids. The V gene end was trimmed by 0 bases and the J gene end by 6 bases; junction bases not matched to a gene: 0. Germline CDR1 and CDR2: SGHAT and FQNNGV. The CDR3 sequence: CASSLDRGHGYTF. The CDR3 DNA reads TGTGCCAGCAGCTTAGACAGGGGGCATGGCTACACCTTC.

The V call is TRBV5-6, the J call TRBJ2-7; 13 nucleotides match TRBD2. Unmatched junction bases numbered 11, after V lost 0 bases and J lost 5 bases. The CDR3 sequence is 18 residues long. Germline CDR1 is SGHDT and CDR2 is YYEEEE. CDR3 in DNA: TGTGCCAGCAGCTTGGCCCTGACTAGCGGGGGGCCCCTCGACGAGCAGTACTTC. Protein product: CASSLALTSGGPLDEQYF.

This chain connects TRBV9 to TRBJ1-5, with 12 bases aligning to TRBD1. The CDR3 runs to 16 residues. Germline assignment: CDR1 SGDLS and CDR2 YYNGEE. V shed 3 bases and J 3 bases; nucleotides not matched to a gene: 4. This chain's CDR3 is CASSGGTGGSNQPQHF. DNA for the CDR3: TGTGCCAGCAGCGGGGGGACAGGGGGCTCCAATCAGCCCCAGCATTTT.

V usage is TRBV12-5 and J usage is TRBJ1-5, with no clear D. This CDR3 has 13 residues. The V gene lost 1 base and the J gene lost 9 bases, with 10 bases spanning the gap. CDR1 and CDR2 from the germline V gene are LGHNT and FRNRAP. The CDR3 protein is CASGLDPVWPQHF. In DNA form, the CDR3 reads TGTGCTAGTGGTTTGGACCCGGTTTGGCCCCAGCATTTT. The full variable domain, with the rest looked up from reference TRBV12-5 and TRBJ1-5, is DARVTQTPRHKVTEMGQEVTMRCQPILGHNTVFWYRQTMMQGLELLAYFRNRAPLDDSGMPKDRFSAEMPDATLATLKIQPSEPRDSAVYFCASGLDPVWPQHFGDGTRLSIL.

The chain carries TRBV7-6 and TRBJ2-1; D gene unclear. CDR3 length equals 11 residues. V lost 5 bases to trimming and J lost 4 bases, with 3 bases between them. The germline V gene encodes CDR1 SGHVS and CDR2 FNYEAQ. The CDR3 spells CASSEYNEQFF. DNA for the CDR3: TGTGCCAGCAGCGAGTACAATGAGCAGTTCTTC.

This chain connects TRBV27 to TRBJ1-1; a possible D gene is TRBD1 (6 bases). Deletions cut 6 bases from V and 0 bases from J, with 14 bases between. Germline V lookup: CDR1 MNHEY, CDR2 SMNVEV (reference sequence). The CDR3 totals 15 residues. CDR3 sequence reads: CASRGGGYMNTEAFF. The CDR3 bases are TGTGCCAGCAGAGGGGGGGGATATATGAACACTGAAGCTTTCTTT.

V and J are TRBV7-9 and TRBJ2-5, with D maybe TRBD1 (6 bases). Trimming shortened V by 5 bases and J by 5 bases, and 18 bases separated the two germline ends. Germline V gene sequence: CDR1 SEHNR, CDR2 FQNEAQ (reference sequence). The CDR3 has 15 residues. The CDR3 region has the DNA TGTGCCAGCAGCATGCCCGGGACAACCGAGGAGACCCAGTACTTC. This gives the protein CASSMPGTTEETQYF.

The chain joins TRBV5-4 to TRBJ2-6, with D unresolved. Trimming cost V 2 bases and J 3 bases, with 6 bases left between them. Germline-derived CDR1 and CDR2 are SGHNT and YYREEE (reference sequence). The length of the CDR3 is 14 residues. The CDR3 bases are TGTGCCAGCAGCTTTTCCATTGGGGCCAACGTCCTGACTTTC. Protein sequence: CASSFSIGANVLTF.

The gene calls are TRBV11-2 and TRBJ1-1; D is unclear. Germline V gene sequence: CDR1 SGHAT, CDR2 FQNNGV. Between the trimmed V and J ends, which lost 2 bases and 0 bases, there was a span of 7 bases. The CDR3 contains 14 residues. The CDR3 DNA is TGTGCCAGCAGCTTAACCCGGTTGAACACTGAAGCTTTCTTT. Amino acid sequence: CASSLTRLNTEAFF.

This rearrangement joins TRBV6-1 to TRBJ2-7, with TRBD1 identical over 7 bases. V was clipped by 2 bases and J by 2 bases; unmatched bases: 9. CDR1 and CDR2 (germline): MNHNS, SASEGT. The CDR3 runs 16 residues. The CDR3: CASSEQGGRGAYEQYF. The CDR3 DNA sequence: TGTGCCAGCAGTGAACAAGGGGGCAGGGGAGCCTACGAGCAGTACTTC.

The chain couples TRBV7-2 to TRBJ2-7, with 11 bases lining up with TRBD1. Germline V gives CDR1 SGHTA, CDR2 FQGNSA. There are 16 residues in the CDR3. Losses at the gene ends were 6 bases for V and 1 base for J; bases not matched to a gene: 8. The CDR3 region is CASRKTGTGGSYEQYF. In DNA form, the CDR3 reads TGTGCCAGCAGGAAGACCGGGACAGGGGGATCCTACGAGCAGTACTTC. The complete variable domain, with remaining parts taken from reference TRBV7-2 and TRBJ2-7, reads GAGVSQSPSNKVTEKGKDVELRCDPISGHTALYWYRQSLGQGLEFLIYFQGNSAPDKSGLPSDRFSAERTGGSVSTLTIQRTQQEDSAVYLCASRKTGTGGSYEQYFGPGTRLTVT.

V is TRBV19 and J is TRBJ1-4; 8 bases align to TRBD1. Germline lookup yields CDR1 LNHDA and CDR2 SQIVND (reference sequence). The CDR3 length is 14 residues. The trim removed 6 bases at V and 7 bases at J, leaving 7 bases unmatched. This CDR3 reads CASSRTGLGEKLFF. The CDR3 coding sequence is TGTGCCAGTAGCAGGACAGGGTTAGGTGAAAAACTGTTTTTT. The whole variable domain, filled in from reference TRBV19 and TRBJ1-4, reads DGGITQSPKYLFRKEGQNVTLSCEQNLNHDAMYWYRQDPGQGLRLIYYSQIVNDFQKGDIAEGYSVSREKKESFPLTVTSAQKNPTAFYLCASSRTGLGEKLFFGSGTQLSVL.

The rearrangement joins TRBV5-1 to TRBJ2-2; possibly TRBD2 for D (5 bases). The CDR3 spans 15 residues. From germline, CDR1 is SGHRS and CDR2 YFSETQ. Trimming took off 1 base at V and 0 bases at J, with 7 bases between the two ends. CDR3 DNA: TGCGCCAGCAGCTTGTCGAGGGCGAACACCGGGGAGCTGTTTTTT. Translation: CASSLSRANTGELFF.

This CDR3 reads CASSSEIKSEYF. CDR3 DNA sequence: TGTGCCAGCAGCTCGGAAATCAAAAGCGAGTACTTC. The rearrangement uses TRBV5-4 and TRBJ2-5; D ambiguous. From germline, CDR1 is SGHNT and CDR2 YYREEE (reference sequence). The V gene lost 3 bases and the J gene lost 12 bases, with 15 bases spanning the gap. The CDR3 extends over 12 amino acids.

This sequence joins TRBV5-8 and TRBJ2-5; 8 bases align to TRBD1. This CDR3 has 14 residues. Germline V gives CDR1 SGHTS, CDR2 YDEGEE. With 4 bases clipped from V and 5 bases from J, the junction kept 7 bases outside the gene matches. CDR3 sequence reads: CASSPTGARETQYF. The CDR3 bases are TGTGCCAGCAGCCCGACAGGGGCGCGGGAGACCCAGTACTTC.

V is TRBV7-7 and J is TRBJ2-3; possible D gene TRBD2, 6 bases. Per germline, CDR1 SSHAT and CDR2 FNYEAQ (reference sequence). This CDR3 has 16 residues. Between the trimmed V and J ends, which lost 5 bases and 0 bases, there was a span of 15 bases. The CDR3 here is CASSRGTQQSTDTQYF. In nucleotides, the CDR3 is TGTGCCAGCAGCCGCGGGACTCAACAAAGCACAGATACGCAGTATTTT.

V gene TRBV4-1 combines with J gene TRBJ1-3; D possibly corresponds to TRBD1 (6 bases). From germline, CDR1 is MGHRA and CDR2 YSYEKL. The V end lost 4 bases, the J end lost 0 bases, and 22 bases lay between the germline ends. This CDR3 has 19 residues. Here the CDR3 reads CASSRSRGPDFYSGNTIYF. The CDR3, as DNA: TGCGCCAGCAGCCGATCCAGGGGCCCCGACTTTTACTCTGGAAACACCATATATTTT.

This chain joins TRBV29-1 and TRBJ1-1; D is possibly TRBD1 (5 bases). Trimming stripped 4 bases from V and 0 bases from J, with 15 bases between. There are 15 residues in the CDR3. Per the germline V gene, CDR1 is SQVTM and CDR2 is ANQGSEA. The CDR3 here is CSVGGRGSVNTEAFF. The CDR3 DNA follows: TGCAGCGTTGGGGGGAGGGGCTCGGTGAACACTGAAGCTTTCTTT.

V is TRBV10-3 and J is TRBJ1-5; no firm D call. The germline CDR1 and CDR2 sequences are ENHRY and SYGVKD. Trimming removed 4 bases from V and 3 bases from J, with 16 bases in between. The CDR3 sequence is 16 residues long. As DNA, the CDR3 is TGTGCCATCAGTGGGCGGGAGACGGGCCCCAATCAGCCCCAGCATTTT. Encoded protein: CAISGRETGPNQPQHF.

The chain carries TRBV27 and TRBJ2-5; D may be TRBD1 (6 bases). The CDR3 covers 14 residues. Germline V gives CDR1 MNHEY, CDR2 SMNVEV (reference sequence). V dropped 2 bases and J dropped 7 bases, with 14 bases sitting between them. The CDR3 DNA sequence: TGTGCCAGCAGTTTAATGGGGGCCCGGCGGACCCAGTACTTC. It encodes CASSLMGARRTQYF.

V usage is TRBV9 and J usage is TRBJ2-7; 12 bases are shared with TRBD2. Germline CDR1 and CDR2: SGDLS and YYNGEE. The CDR3 is 17 amino acids. The V segment lost 2 bases and the J segment 2 bases; nucleotides outside the gene matches: 8. The CDR3 region has the DNA TGTGCCAGCAGCGTGGGTCCGACTAGCGGGAGAGCCTACGAGCAGTACTTC. This translates into CASSVGPTSGRAYEQYF.

The rearrangement links TRBV28 to TRBJ2-5, with D possibly TRBD2 on 5 matching bases. The germline V gene encodes CDR1 MDHEN and CDR2 SYDVKM. V shed 3 bases and J shed 5 bases, with 7 bases lying between them. The CDR3 runs to 12 residues. This CDR3 reads CASSLRVETQYF. DNA for the CDR3: TGTGCCAGCAGTTTGAGGGTCGAGACCCAGTACTTC.

V usage is TRBV4-2 and J usage is TRBJ2-7; 12 nucleotides agree with TRBD2. Germline loops: CDR1 LGHNA, CDR2 YNFKEQ. The CDR3 sequence is 15 residues long. J gave up 5 bases and V 4 bases, and 6 bases lay outside the gene matches. CDR3 protein: CASSPRLAGVDEQYF. The CDR3 coding sequence is TGTGCCAGCAGCCCTCGACTAGCGGGAGTGGACGAGCAGTACTTC.

The genes are TRBV28 and TRBJ2-3; TRBD2 agrees at 11 bases. This CDR3 is 15 amino acids long. The J segment lost 4 bases and the V segment lost 5 bases, leaving 5 bases of the junction unmatched. CDR1 and CDR2 from the germline V gene are MDHEN and SYDVKM. CDR3 sequence reads: CASSTSGRIADTQYF. The DNA for the CDR3 is TGTGCCAGCAGTACTAGCGGGAGAATAGCAGATACGCAGTATTTT.

The V gene is TRBV4-1, the J gene TRBJ2-6; D gene unclear. The CDR3 spans 17 residues. CDR1 is MGHRA, CDR2 YSYEKL, per germline. V was cut by 1 base and J by 0 bases, with 10 bases left in between. The CDR3 loop is CASSQGYGDSGANVLTF. In DNA form, the CDR3 reads TGCGCCAGCAGCCAAGGGTACGGAGACTCTGGGGCCAACGTCCTGACTTTC.

DNA of the CDR3: TGTGCCAGCAGTGAACTGGGCGTCGCTTCCTACAATGAGCAGTTCTTC. Its translation is CASSELGVASYNEQFF. The chain uses TRBV2 and TRBJ2-1; no reliable D call. V gave up 2 bases and J gave up 1 base, with 12 bases separating them. CDR1 and CDR2 from the germline V gene are SNHLY and FYNNEI. The CDR3 length is 16 residues.

The chain joins TRBV11-3 to TRBJ2-7; D ambiguous. The V and J ends lost 8 bases and 11 bases respectively, with 7 bases between them. The CDR3 has 8 residues. Germline V gives CDR1 SGHNT, CDR2 YENEEA. CDR3 residues: CASHREYF. CDR3 in DNA: TGTGCCAGCCACCGGGAGTACTTC.

J is TRBJ2-5 and V is TRBV5-1; 8 bases fit TRBD2. Judging by the DNA end, TRBJ2-7 fits better; the J call may be wrong. Germline values: CDR1 SGHRS, CDR2 YFSETQ. The CDR3 sequence is 16 residues long. The CDR3 sequence: CASSLGSSGSGYEQYF. The CDR3 DNA follows: TGCGCCAGCAGCTTGGGGTCCAGCGGGAGTGGTTACGAGCAGTACTTC.